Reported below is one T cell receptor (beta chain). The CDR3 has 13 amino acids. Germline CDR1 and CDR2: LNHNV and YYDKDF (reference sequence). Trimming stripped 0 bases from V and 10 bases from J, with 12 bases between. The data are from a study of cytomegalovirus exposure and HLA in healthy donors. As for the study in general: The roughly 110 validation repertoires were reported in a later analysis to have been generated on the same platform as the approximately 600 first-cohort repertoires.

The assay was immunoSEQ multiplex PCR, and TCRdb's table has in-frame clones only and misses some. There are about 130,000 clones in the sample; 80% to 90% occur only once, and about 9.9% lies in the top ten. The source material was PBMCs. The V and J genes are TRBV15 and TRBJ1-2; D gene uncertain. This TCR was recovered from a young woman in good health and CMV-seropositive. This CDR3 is CATSRDGLPSYTF. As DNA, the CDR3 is TGTGCCACCAGCAGAGATGGCCTCCCTTCCTACACCTTC.